This TCR beta chain was identified during a study of blood T cell repertoires in COVID-19. Germline CDR1 reads GTSNPN; CDR2 reads SVGIG (reference sequence). The CDR3 covers 13 residues. Trimming left V 1 base short and J 8 bases short, with 14 bases between. Here immunoSEQ multiplex PCR was the method, and the copy in TCRdb shows in-frame clones only, minus some. The repertoire includes about 250,000 clones, around 82% of them detected once, and roughly 8.8% sits in the top ten. The sequenced sample was peripheral blood. The sequence came from a man aged 40-55 years with active or convalescent COVID-19. V is TRBV30 and J is TRBJ1-2; D is uncertain. The chain's CDR3 is CAWSAVSFGGYTF. The DNA for the CDR3 is TGTGCCTGGAGTGCGGTGTCATTCGGGGGCTACACCTTC.